Each of the 20 T cell receptor beta chains below was sequenced from the same sample in a study of cytomegalovirus exposure and HLA in healthy donors (dated by TCRdb to about 2017). Library preparation employed the immunoSEQ multiplex PCR assay. A mixture of 60 forward primers for TCR Vbeta segments and 13 reverse primers for TCR Jbeta segments was used in the multiplex PCR. Imported from immuneACCESS, the table was reduced by TCRdb to in-frame sequences with V and J called. These copies leave out some clones; in studies compared against another copy, an unresolved V gene accounts for under half, and the cause of the remainder is not known. Present in this sample are about 130,000 clones, about 10% of which were seen just once. Approximately 4.4% of the sample comes from the top ten. Source material: PBMCs. The receptors originated from a woman aged 18-29 years in good health and CMV-seropositive.

V is TRBV18 and J is TRBJ1-2; 7 positions match TRBD1. Losses at the gene ends were 2 bases for V and 4 bases for J; bases not matched to a gene: 4. The CDR3 runs 14 residues. From germline, CDR1 is KGHSH and CDR2 LQKENI. The CDR3 DNA is TGTGCCAGCTCACCAAGCCGGGACAGCTATGGCTACACCTTC. Its protein is CASSPSRDSYGYTF.

This clone was observed a few times. The J gene is TRBJ2-2, the V gene TRBV10-3; 9 nucleotides align to TRBD2. After removal of 4 bases from V and 7 bases from J, the junction contained 10 bases not matched to a gene. Germline V lookup: CDR1 ENHRY, CDR2 SYGVKD. This CDR3 contains 16 residues. CDR3 region: CAISGPSGMRGGELFF. The CDR3 DNA is TGTGCCATCAGTGGTCCTAGCGGGATGCGGGGCGGGGAGCTGTTTTTT.

In its sample, this clone was seen a few times. The chain links TRBV11-2 to TRBJ2-3; 8 bases fit TRBD2. From germline, CDR1 is SGHAT and CDR2 FQNNGV. V was clipped by 1 base and J by 4 bases; unmatched bases: 1. The CDR3 loop spans 14 amino acids. For the CDR3, the DNA is TGTGCCAGCAGCTTAGCGGGAGGGGCAGATACGCAGTATTTT. Its protein is CASSLAGGADTQYF.

A few counts support this clone. The V and J genes are TRBV6-6 and TRBJ1-2; D uncertain. Trimming shortened V by 0 bases and J by 2 bases, and 7 bases separated the two germline ends. The CDR3 is 14 residues long. Germline V gene lookup returns CDR1 MNHNY and CDR2 SVGAGI (reference sequence). The CDR3 here is CASSYSVTNYGYTF. The DNA for the CDR3 is TGTGCCAGCAGTTACTCGGTTACAAACTATGGCTACACCTTC.

A few counts support this clone. This chain connects TRBV25-1 to TRBJ2-5; 8 bases match TRBD1. Germline CDR1 MGHDK, CDR2 SYGVNS. The CDR3 loop spans 12 amino acids. J gave up 9 bases and V 9 bases, and 9 bases lay outside the gene matches. CDR3 amino acids: CASFETGDAQYF. CDR3 in DNA: TGTGCCAGTTTCGAGACAGGGGACGCCCAGTACTTC. The whole variable domain, filled in from reference TRBV25-1 and TRBJ2-5, reads EADIYQTPRYLVIGTGKKITLECSQTMGHDKMYWYQQDPGMELHLIHYSYGVNSTEKGDLSSESTVSRIRTEHFPLTLESARPSHTSQYLCASFETGDAQYFGPGTRLLVL.

The V and J genes are TRBV2 and TRBJ2-7; D gene unclear. V lost 4 bases and J 4 bases, leaving 8 bases between the germline ends. The CDR3 consists of 12 residues. Germline CDR1 SNHLY, CDR2 FYNNEI. Here the CDR3 reads CASSVVIYEQYF. In DNA form, the CDR3 reads TGTGCCAGCAGTGTTGTAATTTACGAGCAGTACTTC.

The chain couples TRBV5-1 to TRBJ1-2; no reliable D call. Per the germline V gene, CDR1 is SGHRS and CDR2 is YFSETQ. The CDR3 has 13 residues. Trimming left V 0 bases short and J 2 bases short, with 5 bases between. The CDR3 spells CASSLGPNYGYTF. CDR3 nucleotides: TGCGCCAGCAGCTTGGGTCCGAACTATGGCTACACCTTC.

This clone was counted only a few times. V gene TRBV4-1 combines with J gene TRBJ1-5; the D gene is possibly TRBD1 (5 bases). The CDR3 extends over 15 amino acids. Germline V CDR1 and CDR2: MGHRA, YSYEKL. Trimming removed 4 bases from V and 0 bases from J, with 10 bases in between. The DNA of the CDR3 is TGCGCCAGCAGCCCCCCGACAGCTAGCAATCAGCCCCAGCATTTT. Translating it yields CASSPPTASNQPQHF.

This chain connects TRBV5-4 to TRBJ1-2, with 7 bases matching TRBD1. Germline CDR1 is SGHNT and CDR2 is YYREEE (reference sequence). Losses at the gene ends were 3 bases for V and 6 bases for J; bases not matched to a gene: 11. This CDR3 is 15 amino acids long. The CDR3 DNA reads TGTGCCAGCAGCTACCTCGACAGGGAAGTCCATGGCTACACCTTC. It codes for CASSYLDREVHGYTF.

The chain uses TRBV2 and TRBJ2-2; D may be TRBD1 (6 bases). Germline V CDR1 and CDR2: SNHLY, FYNNEI. V shed 7 bases and J shed 8 bases, with 14 bases lying between them. CDR3 size: 13 residues. Written as DNA, the CDR3 is TGTGCCAGCATTAACAGGGCCAGAGGGGAGCTGTTTTTT. Its translation is CASINRARGELFF. The full variable domain, its missing parts supplied by reference TRBV2 and TRBJ2-2, is EPEVTQTPSHQVTQMGQEVILRCVPISNHLYFYWYRQILGQKVEFLVSFYNNEISEKSEIFDDQFSVERPDGSNFTLKIRSTKLEDSAMYFCASINRARGELFFGEGSRLTVL.

This clone was observed a few times. V gene TRBV7-9 combines with J gene TRBJ2-7, with a possible D match to TRBD1 (6 bases). Trimming removed 5 bases at V and 3 bases at J, with 14 bases between. CDR1 is SEHNR and CDR2 is FQNEAQ in the germline V gene (reference sequence). The CDR3 sequence is 14 residues long. CDR3 in amino acids: CASSQTGQNYEQYF. The DNA for the CDR3 is TGTGCCAGCAGCCAAACAGGACAGAACTACGAGCAGTACTTC.

The chain employs TRBV5-6 and TRBJ2-3, with D maybe TRBD2 (5 bases). The CDR3 totals 19 residues. Germline assignment: CDR1 SGHDT and CDR2 YYEEEE. V was pared by 2 bases and J by 6 bases, with 28 bases between. The CDR3, as DNA: TGTGCCAGCAGCTTTAGGCTACAGTTAAGCTACGACCGGGGTGATACGCAGTATTTT. Encoded protein: CASSFRLQLSYDRGDTQYF. The whole variable domain, remainder taken from reference TRBV5-6 and TRBJ2-3, is DAGVTQSPTHLIKTRGQQVTLRCSPKSGHDTVSWYQQALGQGPQFIFQYYEEEERQRGNFPDRFSGHQFPNYSSELNVNALLLGDSALYLCASSFRLQLSYDRGDTQYFGPGTRLTVL.

This chain joins TRBV6-1 and TRBJ2-5, with 8 nucleotides matching TRBD1. The junction had 7 bases not matched to a gene; V was cut back by 3 bases and J by 1 base. Per the germline V gene, CDR1 is MNHNS and CDR2 is SASEGT. The CDR3 is 16 amino acids. This CDR3 reads CASSDWGTGAQETQYF. The CDR3 bases are TGTGCCAGCAGTGACTGGGGGACAGGTGCCCAAGAGACCCAGTACTTC.

This clone has just a few counts. The genes are TRBV6-1 and TRBJ2-7, with D possibly being TRBD2 (5 bases). CDR1 is MNHNS and CDR2 is SASEGT in the germline V gene. The CDR3 extends over 13 amino acids. Trimming took off 2 bases at V and 2 bases at J, with 7 bases between the two ends. CDR3 amino acids: CASSELATYEQYF. The CDR3 nucleotides are TGTGCCAGCAGTGAACTAGCAACCTACGAGCAGTACTTC.

This chain links TRBV9 with TRBJ2-5, with a possible D match to TRBD1 (6 bases). The last part of the DNA fits TRBJ2-7 better; the J call may be wrong. The CDR3 is 15 residues long. Germline V lookup: CDR1 SGDLS, CDR2 YYNGEE. CDR3 sequence reads: CASSVSGVDTYEQYF. CDR3 sequence (DNA): TGTGCCAGCAGCGTTTCAGGGGTTGATACCTACGAGCAGTACTTC.

This clone was seen more than once but under ten times. The CDR3 loop reads CASLTDGTDTQYF. CDR3 DNA: TGTGCCAGCTTAACAGATGGCACAGATACGCAGTATTTT. This chain joins TRBV7-9 and TRBJ2-3, with D hard to call. The CDR3 is 13 residues long. Germline V gives CDR1 SEHNR, CDR2 FQNEAQ (reference sequence). Between the trimmed V and J ends, which lost 8 bases and 1 base, there was a span of 10 bases.

J is TRBJ2-1 and V is TRBV15; TRBD2 agrees at 9 bases. The CDR3 extends over 16 amino acids. Germline CDR1 and CDR2: LNHNV and YYDKDF (reference sequence). J lost 5 bases, V lost 3 bases, and 8 bases had no gene match. CDR3 sequence: CATSRGSGRPDNEQFF. Written as DNA, the CDR3 is TGTGCCACCAGCAGGGGAAGCGGGAGGCCCGACAATGAGCAGTTCTTC.

The genes are TRBV7-9 and TRBJ2-3; tentative D call: TRBD1 (6 bases). There are 17 residues in the CDR3. Germline loops: CDR1 SEHNR, CDR2 FQNEAQ (reference sequence). Trimming took 5 bases from V and 2 from J, leaving 20 bases between them. The CDR3: CASSPSGALLHTDTQYF. The CDR3 nucleotides are TGTGCCAGCAGCCCCTCAGGGGCCCTCCTCCACACAGATACGCAGTATTTT.

The V gene is TRBV7-3, the J gene TRBJ1-1; D call uncertain. CDR3 length equals 13 residues. V dropped 1 base and J dropped 5 bases, with 8 bases sitting between them. Germline V gene data show CDR1 as SGHTA and CDR2 as FQGTGA. CDR3 in DNA: TGTGCCAGCAGCTTAAGTTTTTTAACTGAAGCTTTCTTT. This encodes CASSLSFLTEAFF.

The gene calls are TRBV30 and TRBJ2-5; D uncertain. With the DNA end fitting TRBJ2-7 better, the J assignment may be wrong. Germline CDR1 reads GTSNPN; CDR2 reads SVGIG (reference sequence). CDR3 length: 13 amino acids. CDR3 sequence (DNA): TGTGCCTGGAGTGCAGAGACCGACTACGAGCAGTACTTC. It translates to CAWSAETDYEQYF.